One sample yielded the 6 T cell receptor beta chains listed below, sequenced in a study of CDR3 diversity in severe acne. TCRdb reprocessed the PCR reads with MiXCR, giving one entry per CDR3 protein. The sample has roughly 79,000 distinct CDR3 sequences, less than 65% seen once. Sample: blood. The receptors stem from a male donor with severe acne vulgaris.

For this clonotype: A much larger clone differs from this one at a single base, so this may be a read error. The gene calls are TRBV11-2 and TRBJ1-4, with 7 positions matching TRBD1. There are 14 residues in the CDR3. Germline V CDR1 and CDR2: SGHAT, FQNNGV. Trimming removed 2 bases from V and 10 bases from J; junction bases left unmatched: 7. The CDR3 nucleotides are TGTGCCAGCAGCTTACCTAGACAGGGAGGAAAACTGTTTTTT. Residues: CASSLPRQGGKLFF.

This clonotype was picked up a small number of times. The chain carries TRBV10-3 and TRBJ2-2; possibly TRBD1 for D (6 bases). Germline assignment: CDR1 ENHRY and CDR2 SYGVKD. V lost 2 bases to trimming and J lost 2 bases, with 18 bases between them. The CDR3 sequence is 18 residues long. CDR3 sequence reads: CAISEIPGHRPNTGELFF. For the CDR3, the DNA is TGTGCCATCAGTGAGATCCCGGGACACCGACCCAACACCGGGGAGCTGTTTTTT.

This chain joins TRBV12-3 or TRBV12-4 and TRBJ2-3; a weak D match, TRBD1 (6 bases). The CDR3 contains 14 residues. Trimming took off 6 bases at V and 5 bases at J, with 15 bases between the two ends. The chain's CDR3 is CASRRTGRGDTQYF. In nucleotides, the CDR3 is TGTGCCAGCAGGCGAACAGGGAGAGGAGATACGCAGTATTTT.

This clonotype was observed many times. The rearrangement uses TRBV2 and TRBJ1-2; possibly TRBD1 for D (6 bases). CDR1 is SNHLY and CDR2 is FYNNEI in the germline V gene. This CDR3 is built from 14 residues. V was clipped by 4 bases and J by 0 bases, with 9 bases between them. The DNA for the CDR3 is TGTGCCAGCAGTGTTACAGGGACTAACTATGGCTACACCTTC. Amino acids: CASSVTGTNYGYTF. Full variable domain (outside the CDR3, taken from reference TRBV2 and TRBJ1-2): EPEVTQTPSHQVTQMGQEVILRCVPISNHLYFYWYRQILGQKVEFLVSFYNNEISEKSEIFDDQFSVERPDGSNFTLKIRSTKLEDSAMYFCASSVTGTNYGYTFGSGTRLTVV.

J is TRBJ2-7 and V is TRBV7-8; a weak D match, TRBD2 (5 bases). CDR3 length: 15 residues. From germline, CDR1 is SGHVS and CDR2 FQNEAQ. V lost 5 bases, J lost 3 bases, and 17 bases lay in between. CDR3 in amino acids: CASSRRVAKLYEQYF. CDR3 bases: TGTGCCAGCAGCCGCCGGGTAGCGAAACTCTACGAGCAGTACTTC.

This clonotype was detected only a few times. V usage is TRBV10-3 and J usage is TRBJ2-7; 8 positions match TRBD2. Germline CDR1 is ENHRY and CDR2 is SYGVKD. The CDR3 runs 16 residues. Trimming cost V 3 bases and J 2 bases; bases outside gene matches: 9. CDR3 nucleotides: TGTGCCATCAGTGACCAAACTAGCGGAGCGACCTACGAGCAGTACTTC. This sequence encodes CAISDQTSGATYEQYF.